This T cell receptor beta chain was sequenced during a study of human T cells and chemical hapten exposure. Broader study findings: TCRs exceeding a frequency of 1 in 1000 stayed unchanged under DPC sensitization. Versus controls, significantly more large CDR3 similarity clusters arose from expanded TCRs. Because all patients had alopecia, their immune responses might differ from healthy ones.

CDR1 SGDLS and CDR2 YYNGEE come from the germline V gene. V was clipped by 0 bases and J by 0 bases, with 12 bases between them. This CDR3 region has 16 residues. TCRdb itself ran the RACE reads through MiXCR, one entry per CDR3 protein. Seen here are 75,000 to 100,000 distinct CDR3 sequences, over 10% observed once, and the top ten hold over 2%. Concerning this clonotype itself: Its antigen is still unknown.

As to time point: patch test 1, 2 weeks after DPC sensitization. Described treatment: therapeutic diphenylcyclopropenone sensitization with weekly scalp DPC. Blood draws came before every patch-test application. This rearrangement joins TRBV9 to TRBJ2-5; no reliable D call. The source was whole blood, collected in connection with sensitization to the hapten diphenylcyclopropenone (DPC). The clonotype comes from a woman in her thirties or forties with alopecia areata. Some clones in this sample may be carry-over from other donors' samples. CDR3 in amino acids: CASSVGLRGYQETQYF. CDR3 in DNA: TGTGCCAGCAGCGTAGGACTCCGTGGGTACCAAGAGACCCAGTACTTC.